This T cell receptor beta chain was found in a study of blood T cell repertoires in COVID-19. TCRdb keeps only in-frame clones here, not all; method: immunoSEQ multiplex PCR. The sample includes about 53,000 clones, 78% seen only once; the top ten take more than 13%. V lost 0 bases, J lost 0 bases, and 6 bases lay in between. CDR3 length: 15 residues. The germline gives CDR1 SGHRS, CDR2 YFSETQ. This receptor was identified in a human donor with active or convalescent COVID-19. The donor label of this sample is uncertain. This chain joins TRBV5-1 and TRBJ1-4; no clear D. The sample comprised peripheral blood. CDR3 sequence (DNA): TGCGCCAGCAGCTTGGTTGCGGCAACTAATGAAAAACTGTTTTTT. This translates into CASSLVAATNEKLFF.